Presented here are 17 T cell receptor beta chains from one specimen sequenced in a study of T cell responses to AZD1222 COVID-19 vaccine. Measured with immunoSEQ multiplex PCR; TCRdb has only the in-frame clones, and not every one. The repertoire has 150,000 or so clones, approximately 90% of them found once; the top ten carry around 1.5%. This material consisted of peripheral blood, taken on day 0 of AZD1222 vaccination. Every receptor here comes from an adult in good health.

V usage is TRBV3-1 (or the pseudogene TRBV3-2) and J usage is TRBJ1-2, with D hard to call. CDR1 and CDR2 from the germline V gene are LGHDT and YNNKEL (reference sequence). The CDR3 runs 11 residues. V shed 0 bases and J shed 8 bases, with 4 bases lying between them. The CDR3 DNA follows: TGTGCCAGCAGCCAAGATACCGGCTACACCTTC. It encodes CASSQDTGYTF.

This sequence joins TRBV6-5 and TRBJ1-1; TRBD1 matches at 8 bases. Germline values: CDR1 MNHEY, CDR2 SVGAGI. The junction had 12 bases not matched to a gene; V was cut back by 8 bases and J by 4 bases. The CDR3 spans 15 residues. CDR3 DNA sequence: TGTGCCAGCCCCAGGGGGCCCAAATGGGGCACTGAAGCTTTCTTT. It encodes CASPRGPKWGTEAFF.

The chain uses TRBV6-6 and TRBJ1-3, with D possibly being TRBD1 (5 bases). Trimming took off 6 bases at V and 1 base at J, with 13 bases between the two ends. Germline-derived CDR1 and CDR2 are MNHNY and SVGAGI (reference sequence). The length of the CDR3 is 15 residues. The CDR3 DNA follows: TGTGCCAGCAGCCCTGGGGGGGGGTCTGGAAACACCATATATTTT. Its protein product is CASSPGGGSGNTIYF.

The chain has TRBV11-2 and TRBJ1-3, with a possible D match to TRBD1 (5 bases). CDR1 and CDR2 from the germline V gene are SGHAT and FQNNGV. The CDR3 covers 12 residues. V lost 4 bases and J 7 bases, leaving 8 bases between the germline ends. CDR3 region: CASSSGGNTIYF. The CDR3, as DNA: TGTGCCAGCAGCTCGGGGGGGAACACCATATATTTT.

A few counts support this clone. The chain is built from TRBV27 and TRBJ1-2; D not certain. This CDR3 spans 13 amino acids. From germline, CDR1 is MNHEY and CDR2 SMNVEV (reference sequence). V dropped 7 bases and J dropped 4 bases, with 13 bases sitting between them. CDR3 sequence: CASTSQNGYGYTF. CDR3 coding DNA: TGTGCCAGCACTAGTCAAAACGGCTATGGCTACACCTTC.

The chain is built from TRBV5-1 and TRBJ1-1, with 8 bases aligning to TRBD1. The germline CDR1 and CDR2 sequences are SGHRS and YFSETQ. V dropped 0 bases and J dropped 1; count of bases not matched to a gene: 2. The CDR3 spans 15 residues. The CDR3 nucleotides are TGCGCCAGCAGCTTGGGGACAGGGACGAACACTGAAGCTTTCTTT. Translated: CASSLGTGTNTEAFF.

V and J are TRBV20-1 and TRBJ2-1; D unclear. The CDR3 totals 11 residues. Germline V gives CDR1 DFQATT, CDR2 SNEGSKA (reference sequence). The ends were cut back, 8 bases at V and 8 bases at J, with 13 bases in the middle. The CDR3 nucleotides read TGCAGTATGGGCCTCGAGGATGAGCAGTTCTTC. Translated: CSMGLEDEQFF.

As for this clone: The germline gene is not matched at one end of the junction; a read error may be the cause. This sequence joins TRBV6-4 and TRBJ1-4; D is perhaps TRBD1 (6 bases). This CDR3 is built from 15 residues. CDR1 is MRHNA, CDR2 SNTAGT, per germline. For the CDR3, the DNA is TGTGCCAGCACCTCCCCCGGGACAACAAATGAAAAACTGTTTTTT. It yields the protein CASTSPGTTNEKLFF.

The J gene is TRBJ2-3, the V gene TRBV7-8; 8 bases fit TRBD2. This CDR3 has 17 residues. V lost 5 bases and J lost 2; bases outside the gene matches: 12. Germline loops: CDR1 SGHVS, CDR2 FQNEAQ. The DNA of the CDR3 is TGTGCCAGCAGCCACGTCGGGGGCGGGGGGTCCACAGATACGCAGTATTTT. Its protein product is CASSHVGGGGSTDTQYF.

The rearrangement joins TRBV5-4 to TRBJ2-7, with a possible D match to TRBD1 (5 bases). CDR3 length: 14 amino acids. Deletions cut 0 bases from V and 4 bases from J, with 11 bases between. Germline values: CDR1 SGHNT, CDR2 YYREEE (reference sequence). The CDR3 loop is CASSLEWQGYEQYF. As DNA, the CDR3 is TGTGCCAGCAGCTTGGAGTGGCAGGGTTACGAGCAGTACTTC.

The chain combines TRBV5-6 with TRBJ1-5, with D hard to call. The CDR3 is 16 residues long. Germline CDR1 reads SGHDT; CDR2 reads YYEEEE. V was clipped by 1 base and J by 1 base, with 12 bases between them. This CDR3 is CASSLFWGGSNQPQHF. DNA of the CDR3: TGTGCCAGCAGCTTGTTCTGGGGAGGGAGCAATCAGCCCCAGCATTTT.

Here the CDR3 reads CASSEGRYNQPQHF. As DNA, the CDR3 is TGTGCCAGCAGTGAAGGACGGTACAATCAGCCCCAGCATTTT. The chain couples TRBV25-1 to TRBJ1-5; no clear D gene. V lost 2 bases, J lost 3 bases, and 8 bases lay in between. This CDR3 has 14 amino acids. Germline V gene lookup returns CDR1 MGHDK and CDR2 SYGVNS.

CDR3: CASSQRLAGVPDTQYF. In nucleotides, the CDR3 is TGCGCCAGCAGCCAGAGACTAGCGGGGGTCCCGGATACGCAGTATTTT. The rearrangement joins TRBV4-1 to TRBJ2-3, with 12 bases that match TRBD2. The CDR3 has 16 amino acids. J was trimmed by 6 bases and V by 3 bases; bases with no gene match: 7. Germline assignment: CDR1 MGHRA and CDR2 YSYEKL.

J is TRBJ1-2 and V is TRBV5-1, with D perhaps TRBD1 (6 bases). The V end was cut by 5 bases, the J end by 3 bases, with 11 bases between. Germline assignment: CDR1 SGHRS and CDR2 YFSETQ. This CDR3 is 13 amino acids long. This chain's CDR3 is CASSPSGDYGYTF. CDR3 coding DNA: TGCGCCAGCAGTCCCTCAGGGGACTATGGCTACACCTTC. The full variable domain, its missing parts supplied by reference TRBV5-1 and TRBJ1-2, is KAGVTQTPRYLIKTRGQQVTLSCSPISGHRSVSWYQQTPGQGLQFLFEYFSETQRNKGNFPGRFSGRQFSNSRSEMNVSTLELGDSALYLCASSPSGDYGYTFGSGTRLTVV.

This clone was detected only a few times. The chain couples TRBV6-5 to TRBJ2-5, with D perhaps matching TRBD2 (6 bases). The CDR3 runs 15 residues. V was clipped by 9 bases and J by 2 bases, with 19 bases between them. CDR1 and CDR2 from the germline V gene are MNHEY and SVGAGI. The CDR3 loop is CASTRMGLPQETQYF. CDR3 bases: TGTGCCAGTACCAGAATGGGACTCCCTCAAGAGACCCAGTACTTC.

The chain uses TRBV5-6 and TRBJ2-1; D ambiguous. V dropped 0 bases and J dropped 6 bases, with 4 bases sitting between them. CDR3 length: 12 residues. Germline V gives CDR1 SGHDT, CDR2 YYEEEE. CDR3 protein: CASSLGGNEQFF. CDR3 nucleotide sequence: TGTGCCAGCAGCTTGGGGGGCAATGAGCAGTTCTTC.

The V gene is TRBV18, the J gene TRBJ2-7, with TRBD2 matching over 9 bases. J gave up 2 bases and V 6 bases, and 2 bases lay outside the gene matches. CDR3 length equals 13 residues. Looked up from germline, CDR1 is KGHSH and CDR2 is LQKENI. Written as DNA, the CDR3 is TGTGCCAGCTCCGAGCGGGAGGCCTACGAGCAGTACTTC. Its protein is CASSEREAYEQYF.